These 10 T cell receptor beta chains were all obtained from the same sample, sequenced in a study of shared clonotypes between healthy human individuals. Here immunoSEQ multiplex PCR was the method, and the copy in TCRdb shows in-frame clones only, minus some. The repertoire holds 2 million to 2.5 million clones, with approximately 95% as singletons. The sequenced sample consisted of naive CD4+ T cells sorted from blood. Subset reported: CD45RA+ positively selected. The receptors were gathered from a man aged 18-30 years in good health.

This chain uses TRBV11-2 with TRBJ2-7, with 10 positions matching TRBD2. Trimming cost V 3 bases and J 4 bases; bases outside gene matches: 9. Looked up from germline, CDR1 is SGHAT and CDR2 is FQNNGV. CDR3 size: 16 residues. CDR3 residues: CASSFTIAGGGYEQYF. In DNA, the CDR3 is TGTGCCAGCAGCTTTACAATAGCGGGGGGCGGGTACGAGCAGTACTTC. The variable domain in full, completed from reference TRBV11-2 and TRBJ2-7, reads EAGVAQSPRYKIIEKRQSVAFWCNPISGHATLYWYQQILGQGPKLLIQFQNNGVVDDSQLPKDRFSAERLKGVDSTLKIQPAKLEDSAVYLCASSFTIAGGGYEQYFGPGTRLTVT.

As for this clone: The sample contains more than one DNA sequence encoding this CDR3. The V and J genes are TRBV7-9 and TRBJ1-1; 11 positions agree with TRBD1. With V trimmed by 5 bases and J by 5 bases, 4 bases remained unmatched. Germline V gene sequence: CDR1 SEHNR, CDR2 FQNEAQ (reference sequence). The CDR3 covers 14 residues. CDR3 coding DNA: TGTGCCAGCAGCCCGGGACAGGGGGAAACTGAAGCTTTCTTT. As protein: CASSPGQGETEAFF.

Note on this clone: The same CDR3 can be traced to other DNA sequences in this sample. The chain has TRBV30 and TRBJ1-1, with TRBD1 matching 9 bases. The CDR3 spans 13 residues. The V and J ends lost 4 bases and 1 base, in that order; junction bases with no gene match: 1. Germline values: CDR1 GTSNPN, CDR2 SVGIG (reference sequence). The CDR3 region is CAWTGQGNTEAFF. As DNA, the CDR3 is TGTGCCTGGACGGGACAGGGGAACACTGAAGCTTTCTTT.

The chain couples TRBV10-3 to TRBJ2-1, with 11 bases identical to TRBD2. CDR3 length: 15 amino acids. The germline gives CDR1 ENHRY, CDR2 SYGVKD. With 6 bases clipped from V and 0 bases from J, the junction kept 1 base outside the gene matches. As DNA, the CDR3 is TGTGCCATCAGGACTAGCGGGGACTCCTACAATGAGCAGTTCTTC. It specifies CAIRTSGDSYNEQFF.

The chain joins TRBV5-1 to TRBJ1-3, with 8 bases fitting TRBD1. Looked up from germline, CDR1 is SGHRS and CDR2 is YFSETQ. The V segment lost 4 bases and the J segment 0 bases; nucleotides outside the gene matches: 6. The CDR3 consists of 16 residues. CDR3 in amino acids: CASSQITGGSGNTIYF. CDR3 coding DNA: TGCGCCAGCAGCCAGATTACAGGGGGCTCTGGAAACACCATATATTTT. The entire variable domain, with the rest obtained from reference TRBV5-1 and TRBJ1-3, is as follows: KAGVTQTPRYLIKTRGQQVTLSCSPISGHRSVSWYQQTPGQGLQFLFEYFSETQRNKGNFPGRFSGRQFSNSRSEMNVSTLELGDSALYLCASSQITGGSGNTIYFGEGSWLTVV.

The gene calls are TRBV7-2 and TRBJ2-5; 12 nucleotides match TRBD2. The V gene's germline CDR1 is SGHTA and CDR2 FQGNSA. V shed 4 bases, J shed 5 bases, and the junction held 11 bases outside the gene matches. The CDR3 has 17 amino acids. The CDR3 spells CASSSDRLAGVVETQYF. The CDR3 bases are TGTGCCAGCAGCTCAGACCGACTAGCGGGAGTCGTTGAGACCCAGTACTTC. Full variable domain (remainder filled in from reference TRBV7-2 and TRBJ2-5): GAGVSQSPSNKVTEKGKDVELRCDPISGHTALYWYRQSLGQGLEFLIYFQGNSAPDKSGLPSDRFSAERTGGSVSTLTIQRTQQEDSAVYLCASSSDRLAGVVETQYFGPGTRLLVL.

The chain uses TRBV19 and TRBJ2-6; the D call may be TRBD1 or TRBD2 (5 bases each). This CDR3 contains 15 residues. CDR1 and CDR2 (germline): LNHDA, SQIVND (reference sequence). Trimming removed 6 bases from V and 4 bases from J, with 13 bases in between. The CDR3 DNA reads as TGTGCCAGTAGAACCAGGGACCCCGGGGCCAACGTCCTGACTTTC. This encodes CASRTRDPGANVLTF.

This sequence joins TRBV2 and TRBJ2-5; D is undetermined. In germline, CDR1 is SNHLY, CDR2 FYNNEI. The CDR3 has 12 residues. The V and J ends lost 7 bases and 5 bases respectively, with 11 bases between them. CDR3 sequence reads: CASMIKGETQYF. CDR3 coding DNA: TGTGCCAGCATGATTAAAGGGGAGACCCAGTACTTC.

The V call is TRBV15, the J call TRBJ1-2; D is perhaps TRBD1 (5 bases). The CDR3 contains 15 residues. Germline V gene data show CDR1 as LNHNV and CDR2 as YYDKDF (reference sequence). Between the trimmed V and J ends, which lost 0 bases and 2 bases, there was a span of 10 bases. This CDR3 is CATSRDSRANYGYTF. The CDR3 coding sequence is TGTGCCACCAGCAGAGATAGCAGGGCGAACTATGGCTACACCTTC.

This sequence joins TRBV6-5 and TRBJ2-5, with 8 bases fitting TRBD1. V trimming: 5 bases; J trimming: 8 bases; junction bases outside the gene matches: 10. Germline CDR1 MNHEY, CDR2 SVGAGI. This CDR3 is 14 amino acids long. CDR3 protein: CASSPDRVRGTQYF. CDR3 DNA: TGTGCCAGCAGTCCGGACAGGGTACGTGGTACCCAGTACTTC.